This is a list of T cell receptor beta chains from one sample in a study of shared clonotypes between healthy human individuals. TCRdb's table, derived via immunoSEQ multiplex PCR, lists solely in-frame clones and lacks some. The sample records about 2 million clones, 90% to 95% being singletons. Sequenced material: naive CD4+ T cells sorted from blood. The receptors were gathered from a man younger than 35 in good health. The CDR3 runs from the conserved cysteine through the conserved F or W. The D gene is left open where the match is weak. Clone size is shown for a subset of rows, as once, few, many or a class of expanded clone.

D	size	V	J	DNA	CDR3
NA	NA	TRBV5-1	TRBJ2-6	TGCGCCAGCAGCTTGGACTCTGGGGCCAACGTCCTGACTTTC	CASSLDSGANVLTF
NA	NA	TRBV25-1	TRBJ1-5	TGTGCCAGCAGTGCACCAAATCAGCCCCAGCATTTT	CASSAPNQPQHF
NA	NA	TRBV5-1	TRBJ1-4	TGCGCCAGCAGCTTGGAGGCAGGGTTCTATGAAAAACTGTTTTTT	CASSLEAGFYEKLFF
NA	NA	TRBV15	TRBJ1-1	TGTGCCACCAGCAGATCAGCGGTAATGAACACTGAAGCTTTCTTT	CATSRSAVMNTEAFF
NA	NA	TRBV5-1	TRBJ2-1	TGCGCCAGCAGCTTGGGCGGGAAGGCCTACAATGAGCAGTTCTTC	CASSLGGKAYNEQFF
TRBD1	NA	TRBV27	TRBJ2-7	TGTGCCAGCAGCCAGGCAGGGGGCGAGCAGTACTTC	CASSQAGGEQYF
NA	NA	TRBV5-6	TRBJ2-5	TGTGCCAGCAGCTTGGCCGGACTGGGCAAGAGGACCCAGTACTTC	CASSLAGLGKRTQYF
NA	NA	TRBV18	TRBJ2-7	TGTGCCAGCTCACTGGGCGAGAGCTCCTACGAGCAGTACTTC	CASSLGESSYEQYF
NA	once	TRBV19	TRBJ1-1	TGTGCCAGTAGTATACAGGTGAACACTGAAGCTTTCTTT	CASSIQVNTEAFF
NA	NA	TRBV6-6	TRBJ2-7	TGTGCCAGCAGTTATAATACAGATGTGACCTACGAGCAGTACTTC	CASSYNTDVTYEQYF
NA	NA	TRBV19	TRBJ2-7	TGTGCCAGTAGACCGAGGACTAACTCCTACGAGCAGTACTTC	CASRPRTNSYEQYF
NA	NA	TRBV2	TRBJ2-7	TGTGCCAGCAGTGGGGCCTCGGGACCCCTAGGCGAGCAGTACTTC	CASSGASGPLGEQYF
TRBD2	NA	TRBV10-1	TRBJ2-7	TGCGCCAGCAGTGAATCTAGCGGGGGGGCGGACGAGCAGTACTTC	CASSESSGGADEQYF
NA	NA	TRBV5-1	TRBJ2-1	TGCGCCAGCAGCTCCGCCTCCGATGAGCAGTTCTTC	CASSSASDEQFF
NA	NA	TRBV5-4	TRBJ1-3	TGTGCCAGCAGCTGGGCCGGACCCTCTGGAAACACCATATATTTT	CASSWAGPSGNTIYF
NA	NA	TRBV7-2	TRBJ1-3	TGTGCCAGCAGCTTATTAATTGAAAACACCATATATTTT	CASSLLIENTIYF
TRBD1	NA	TRBV27	TRBJ1-1	TGTGCCAGCAGTACCTCTTCCGGGACAGCCTTCGCTTTCTTT	CASSTSSGTAFAFF
NA	NA	TRBV18	TRBJ1-2	TGTGCCAGCTCACCCGAAAGTGGGGGTCCCTACGGCTACACCTTC	CASSPESGGPYGYTF
TRBD1	once	TRBV5-1	TRBJ2-2	TGCGCCAGCAGCTTGGAGGGACAGGGGTCCGGGGAGCTGTTTTTT	CASSLEGQGSGELFF
NA	NA	TRBV5-1	TRBJ2-2	TGCGCCAGCAGCTTGTGGAGCGGCGGGGAGCTGTTTTTT	CASSLWSGGELFF
TRBD2	NA	TRBV7-2	TRBJ2-7	TGTGCCAGCAGTCCAAGGACTAGCGGGAGAGGCGAGCAGTACTTC	CASSPRTSGRGEQYF
TRBD2	NA	TRBV7-3	TRBJ2-1	TGTGCCAGCAGCACAAGACTAGCGGGGGAGGATGAGCAGTTCTTC	CASSTRLAGEDEQFF
TRBD1	NA	TRBV6-1	TRBJ1-5	TGTGCCAGCAGTGACTTGACAGGGGGGGCTCAGCCCCAGCATTTT	CASSDLTGGAQPQHF
NA	NA	TRBV6-1	TRBJ2-7	TGTGCCAGCAGCGCAGAGTGGCCTGAGACCTACGAGCAGTACTTC	CASSAEWPETYEQYF
TRBD2	NA	TRBV2	TRBJ2-7	TGTGCCAGCAGAGACTATCTAGCGGGAGGGTTGAACGAGCAGTACTTC	CASRDYLAGGLNEQYF
NA	NA	TRBV7-9	TRBJ2-7	TGTGCCAGCAGCCAGGGGCCTCCGGAGTCCCCCTACGAGCAGTACTTC	CASSQGPPESPYEQYF
NA	NA	TRBV5-8	TRBJ1-2	TGTGCCAGCAGCTTCGCGGGTCAGAGCTATGGCTACACCTTC	CASSFAGQSYGYTF
TRBD1	few	TRBV6-1	TRBJ2-7	TGTGCCAGCAGCCGACAGGGGCCCGCCTACGAGCAGTACTTC	CASSRQGPAYEQYF
NA	NA	TRBV2	TRBJ2-4	TGTGCCAGCAGTGAAGCGAATCAGGGATCTGGCAAAAACATTCAGTACTTC	CASSEANQGSGKNIQYF
NA	once	TRBV30	TRBJ1-5	TGTGCCTGGAGTGCTAGCCATCCGAATCAGCCCCAGCATTTT	CAWSASHPNQPQHF
TRBD1	NA	TRBV6-6	TRBJ1-1	TGTGCCAGCAGTCGGGACAGGGTGAACACTGAAGCTTTCTTT	CASSRDRVNTEAFF
NA	NA	TRBV7-3	TRBJ1-1	TGTGCCAGCAGCTTAAACCCCTCTATGAACACTGAAGCTTTCTTT	CASSLNPSMNTEAFF
NA	NA	TRBV4-3	TRBJ2-5	TGCGCCAGCAGCCAAGAATGGCAGGACGCAGAGACCCAGTACTTC	CASSQEWQDAETQYF
NA	NA	TRBV6-6	TRBJ1-2	TGTGCCAGCAGTAGGGGGGGAGGGACCTATGGCTACACCTTC	CASSRGGGTYGYTF
TRBD1	NA	TRBV7-2	TRBJ2-1	TGTGCCAGCAGCTTAAGGGGACAGCGAAGCAATGAGCAGTTCTTC	CASSLRGQRSNEQFF
TRBD1	NA	TRBV5-1	TRBJ1-1	TGCGCCAGCAGCCGCACAGGGGTTACTGAAGCTTTCTTT	CASSRTGVTEAFF
TRBD1	NA	TRBV19	TRBJ2-2	TGTGCCAGTAGTATAGGTGGACAGGGAACGAACACCGGGGAGCTGTTTTTT	CASSIGGQGTNTGELFF
NA	NA	TRBV7-9	TRBJ1-2	TGTGCCAGCAGCTTTAACTTCCTTGACTACACCTTC	CASSFNFLDYTF
NA	NA	TRBV6-6	TRBJ1-5	TGTGCCAGCATCCACGGCGCAGGAACAGAGGCTGAGCCCCAGCATTTT	CASIHGAGTEAEPQHF
TRBD1	NA	TRBV30	TRBJ1-2	TGTGCCTGTTCCGGGACAGTCTATGGCTACACCTTC	CACSGTVYGYTF
NA	NA	TRBV12-5	TRBJ2-1	TGTGCTAGTGGTTTGTATCTGGGATTTTCCTACAATGAGCAGTTCTTC	CASGLYLGFSYNEQFF
NA	NA	TRBV30	TRBJ2-7	TGTGCCTGGAGTGAAGGGTTTAGGTACGAGCAGTACTTC	CAWSEGFRYEQYF
NA	NA	TRBV7-9	TRBJ1-1	TGTGCCAGCAGCTTAGGACAGGAAGCTGAAGCTTTCTTT	CASSLGQEAEAFF
NA	NA	TRBV28	TRBJ2-5	TGTGCCAGCAGTAATTCTGGGGGTGGGGAGACCCAGTACTTC	CASSNSGGGETQYF
TRBD2	NA	TRBV11-2	TRBJ2-1	TGTGCCAGCAGCTTAAGAGTAGCGGGTACCATCTACAATGAGCAGTTCTTC	CASSLRVAGTIYNEQFF
NA	NA	TRBV5-5	TRBJ2-2	TGTGCCAGCAGCCTGACGGGGGACAGCGACACCGGGGAGCTGTTTTTT	CASSLTGDSDTGELFF
NA	NA	TRBV2	TRBJ2-3	TGTGCCAGCAGCCGGGGGGCCGTTGATACGCAGTATTTT	CASSRGAVDTQYF
TRBD2	NA	TRBV6-5	TRBJ2-2	TGTGCCAGCAGTAACATAGCGGGAGCCGGGGAGCTGTTTTTT	CASSNIAGAGELFF
NA	NA	TRBV2	TRBJ1-2	TGTGCCAGCAGTGCTGAGCAGTCTTATGGCTACACCTTC	CASSAEQSYGYTF
NA	many	TRBV18	TRBJ2-2	TGTGCCAGCTCCACCTCGGACAGTGGGAACACCGGGGAGCTGTTTTTT	CASSTSDSGNTGELFF
TRBD1	once	TRBV16	TRBJ1-2	TGTGCCAGCAGCCAATCGGACAGGGGGCCCCATGGCTACACCTTC	CASSQSDRGPHGYTF
NA	once	TRBV2	TRBJ1-4	TGTGCCAGCAGGCAGGGTTTTGCAACTAATGAAAAACTGTTTTTT	CASRQGFATNEKLFF
NA	few	TRBV19	TRBJ1-5	TGTGCCAGTAGCCTCGTCGGGCAACTCAATCAGCCCCAGCATTTT	CASSLVGQLNQPQHF